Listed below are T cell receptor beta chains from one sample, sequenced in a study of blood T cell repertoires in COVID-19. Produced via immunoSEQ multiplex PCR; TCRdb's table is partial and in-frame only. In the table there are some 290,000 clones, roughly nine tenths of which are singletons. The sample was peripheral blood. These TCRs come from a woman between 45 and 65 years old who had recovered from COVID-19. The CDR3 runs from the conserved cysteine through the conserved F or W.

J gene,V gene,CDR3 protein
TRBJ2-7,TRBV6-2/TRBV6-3,CASSYSGAGPLYEQYF
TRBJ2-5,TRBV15,CATSRGLAGPQETQYF
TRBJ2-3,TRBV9,CASSSRDRETDTQYF
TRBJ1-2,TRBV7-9,CASRPTWDSSYTF
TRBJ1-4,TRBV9,CASSVGWGGNEKLFF
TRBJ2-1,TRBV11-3,CASSLGDRGMEQFF
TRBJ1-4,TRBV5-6,CASTTSPGSRSDYNEKLFF
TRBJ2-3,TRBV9,CASSVGEFTDTQYF
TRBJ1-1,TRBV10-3,CAIGRGVTEAFF
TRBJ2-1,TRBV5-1,CASSLEAGGGYNEQFF
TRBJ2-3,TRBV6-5,CASRPIWTATDTQYF
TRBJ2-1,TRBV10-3,CAISGTSANNEQFF
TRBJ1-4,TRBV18,CASSLREATNEKLFF
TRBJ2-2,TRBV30,CAWSLIGTGWTGELFF
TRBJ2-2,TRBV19,CASRRDRANTGELFF
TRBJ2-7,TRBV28,CASSLAGGPVEQYF
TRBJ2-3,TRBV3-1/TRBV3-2,CASSQDWRASTDTQYF
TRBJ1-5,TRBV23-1,CASRTGWCNQPQHF
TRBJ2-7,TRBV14,CASSHPGGEQYF
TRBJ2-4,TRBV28,CASPGSSGQHLAKNIQYF
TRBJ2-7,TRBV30,CAWSFGGVYYEQYF
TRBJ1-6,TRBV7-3,CASSLWQGGTLHF
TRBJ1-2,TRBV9,CASSVDGQGANGYTF
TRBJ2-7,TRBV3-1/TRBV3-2,CASTNRGWGGEVYEQYF
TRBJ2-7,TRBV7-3,CASSAGQGEAPYF
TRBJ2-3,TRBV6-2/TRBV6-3,CASSYSTAKGFAGGQEDTQYF
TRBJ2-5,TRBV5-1,CASSLPHRPETQYF
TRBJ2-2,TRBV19,CASSTTGGAGELFF
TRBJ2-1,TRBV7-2,CASSLHGEQFF
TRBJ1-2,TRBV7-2,CASSLGSFGGNYGYTF
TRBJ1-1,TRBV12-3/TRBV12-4,CASSPGRWTEAFF
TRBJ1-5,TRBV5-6,CASSQNRGLLNQPQHF
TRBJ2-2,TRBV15,CATSRDRGPRNTGELFF
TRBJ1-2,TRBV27,CASSFLPTESYGYTF
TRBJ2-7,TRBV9,CASSVDARSPSYEQYF
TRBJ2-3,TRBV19,CASSIVPGSTDTQYF
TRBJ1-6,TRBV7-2,CASSSFYGYSPLHF
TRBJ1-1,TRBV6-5,CASSFTGGSGGTEAFF
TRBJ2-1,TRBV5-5,CASSLVGSWFF
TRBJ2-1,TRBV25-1,CASSEYILRAGTSGEQFF
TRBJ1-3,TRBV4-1,CASSQAVTASSGNTIYF
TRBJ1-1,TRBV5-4,CASSPTGASVTEAFF
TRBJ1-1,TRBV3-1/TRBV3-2,CASSLLNTEAFF
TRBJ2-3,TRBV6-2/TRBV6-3,CASSYVIAGGTDTQYF
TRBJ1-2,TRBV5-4,CASSYWGHGYGYTF
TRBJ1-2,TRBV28,CASSLTGGLYGYTF
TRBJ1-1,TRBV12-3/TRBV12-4,CASSLSGAEAFF
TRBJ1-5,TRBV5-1,CASSPDNNQPQHF
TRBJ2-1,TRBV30,CAWSVGLAGTDEQFF
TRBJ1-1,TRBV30,CAWTRNTEAFF
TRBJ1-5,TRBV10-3,CAISEDRGGNQPQHF